This entry lists 17 T cell receptor beta chains sequenced from one sample in a study of response to subunit inactivated influenza vaccine. TCRdb reprocessed the RT-PCR reads via MiXCR and lists one record per CDR3 protein. This table holds about 540,000 distinct CDR3 sequences, roughly 23% found once. These data are also associated with another study on T cells expressing NK-cell markers. As reported in that work: The authors generated TCR beta cDNA through 5'RACE template switching with UMIs.

The specimen comprised CD4+ T cells sorted from PBMCs, sampled roughly 12 days after vaccination. These receptors were taken from a man aged 50 to 60 who received an inactivated influenza vaccine.

This clonotype has just a few counts. The gene calls are TRBV24-1 and TRBJ2-1; 9 positions agree with TRBD2. The CDR3 covers 16 residues. J lost 4 bases, V lost 3 bases, and 6 bases had no gene match. Germline loops: CDR1 KGHDR, CDR2 SFDVKD. CDR3 sequence reads: CATSDQRLADYNEQFF. The CDR3 DNA follows: TGTGCCACCAGTGATCAGAGACTAGCGGATTACAATGAGCAGTTCTTC.

The gene calls are TRBV3-1 and TRBJ2-2; D gene unclear. Germline-derived CDR1 and CDR2 are LGHDT and YNNKEL (reference sequence). Deletions cut 4 bases from V and 0 bases from J, with 9 bases between. The CDR3 length is 15 residues. The CDR3 DNA sequence: TGTGCCAGCAGCCGGCACACTTCGAACACCGGGGAGCTGTTTTTT. Protein sequence: CASSRHTSNTGELFF.

This clonotype showed up just a few times. V usage is TRBV11-1 and J usage is TRBJ2-1, with 11 bases fitting TRBD2. In germline, CDR1 is SGHAT, CDR2 FQDESV (reference sequence). The CDR3 spans 15 residues. V shed 5 bases and J 8 bases; nucleotides not matched to a gene: 8. DNA of the CDR3: TGTGCCAGCAGCCCCACTAGCGGGAGAAGATATGAGCAGTTCTTC. Translated: CASSPTSGRRYEQFF. The full variable domain, its missing parts supplied by reference TRBV11-1 and TRBJ2-1, is EAEVAQSPRYKITEKSQAVAFWCDPISGHATLYWYRQILGQGPELLVQFQDESVVDDSQLPKDRFSAERLKGVDSTLKIQPAELGDSAMYLCASSPTSGRRYEQFFGPGTRLTVL.

The table lists this clonotype with a few counts. The V gene is TRBV20-1, the J gene TRBJ1-5; D might be TRBD1 (5 bases). V lost 1 base, J lost 5 bases, and 12 bases lay in between. Germline CDR1 DFQATT, CDR2 SNEGSKA (reference sequence). This CDR3 is 14 amino acids long. For the CDR3, the DNA is TGCAGTGCTAGAGGATTCGACAGAGATCAGCCCCAGCATTTT. It specifies CSARGFDRDQPQHF.

This clonotype was recorded once. An end of the junction does not agree with germline; a read error may underlie this. The chain combines TRBV5-1 with TRBJ2-1; TRBD1 aligns across 7 bases. The CDR3 consists of 13 residues. Germline V gene sequence: CDR1 SGHRS, CDR2 YFSETQ. CDR3 in amino acids: CASSRDSYSEQFF. The CDR3 DNA sequence: TGCGCCAGCAGCAGGGACAGTTACAGTGAGCAGTTCTTC. Looking up the rest from reference TRBV5-1 and TRBJ2-1 gives the full variable domain: KAGVTQTPRYLIKTRGQQVTLSCSPISGHRSVSWYQQTPGQGLQFLFEYFSETQRNKGNFPGRFSGRQFSNSRSEMNVSTLELGDSALYLCASSRDSYSEQFFGPGTRLTVL.

This rearrangement joins TRBV6-5 to TRBJ2-7; D unresolved. Germline CDR1 is MNHEY and CDR2 is SVGAGI. Trimming pared 2 bases from V and 1 base from J, leaving 12 bases between. The CDR3 is 15 residues long. This chain's CDR3 is CASSYQDGRSYEQYF. In DNA, the CDR3 is TGTGCCAGCAGTTACCAGGACGGCCGATCCTACGAGCAGTACTTC.

This clonotype was observed a few times. The rearrangement links TRBV28 to TRBJ1-5; D call uncertain. CDR1 and CDR2 (germline): MDHEN, SYDVKM. This CDR3 has 12 amino acids. Trimming left V 5 bases short and J 10 bases short, with 12 bases between. CDR3 amino acids: CASSPRRAPQHF. In DNA form, the CDR3 reads TGTGCCAGCAGTCCCCGGCGTGCTCCCCAGCATTTT.

CDR3 DNA sequence: TGTGCCAGCAGTTCACCTGGGGGACAGGGACGAGGTGGCTACACCTTC. As protein: CASSSPGGQGRGGYTF. The chain has TRBV28 and TRBJ1-2; TRBD1 matches at 9 bases. CDR3 length: 16 amino acids. The germline gives CDR1 MDHEN, CDR2 SYDVKM. V lost 4 bases to trimming and J lost 7 bases; unmatched junction nucleotides: 13.

This clonotype has just a few counts. The V call is TRBV11-3, the J call TRBJ2-5; TRBD2 matches at 13 bases. The CDR3 is 16 residues long. V was pared by 5 bases and J by 4 bases, with 7 bases of the junction left unmatched. Looked up from germline, CDR1 is SGHNT and CDR2 is YENEEA. CDR3 DNA: TGTGCCAGCAGCCCTGGACTAGCGGGAGCCGGAGAGACCCAGTACTTC. Its translation: CASSPGLAGAGETQYF.

This clonotype was seen repeatedly, ten times or more. The rearrangement joins TRBV7-9 to TRBJ2-1; 9 bases line up with TRBD2. This CDR3 comprises 16 residues. With 5 bases clipped from V and 3 bases from J, the junction kept 8 bases outside the gene matches. Germline CDR1 reads SEHNR; CDR2 reads FQNEAQ (reference sequence). The CDR3 loop is CASSAPGLAIYNEQFF. For the CDR3, the DNA is TGTGCCAGCAGCGCGCCGGGACTAGCAATCTACAATGAGCAGTTCTTC.

The chain recombines TRBV4-1 with TRBJ1-3; 9 bases line up with TRBD1. Germline V gene lookup returns CDR1 MGHRA and CDR2 YSYEKL. The V segment lost 0 bases and the J segment 0 bases; nucleotides outside the gene matches: 6. This CDR3 region has 18 residues. The CDR3 reads CASSQEGQGMSSGNTIYF. For the CDR3, the DNA is TGCGCCAGCAGCCAAGAGGGACAGGGAATGAGCTCTGGAAACACCATATATTTT.

The J gene is TRBJ2-7, the V gene TRBV6-2 or TRBV6-3; D gene unclear. This CDR3 spans 14 amino acids. CDR1 and CDR2 (germline): MNHEY, SVGEGT. Trimming pared 0 bases from V and 2 bases from J, leaving 8 bases between. CDR3 DNA sequence: TGTGCCAGCAGTTACTCGGACGGTCCCTACGAGCAGTACTTC. Translated, it gives CASSYSDGPYEQYF.

This rearrangement joins TRBV28 to TRBJ2-7; 7 bases are shared with TRBD2. V was clipped by 3 bases and J by 3 bases; unmatched bases: 11. The CDR3 is 16 amino acids. Germline values: CDR1 MDHEN, CDR2 SYDVKM. The CDR3 reads CASSLEAGGTNYEQYF. The CDR3 DNA sequence: TGTGCCAGCAGTTTGGAAGCAGGCGGGACTAACTACGAGCAGTACTTC.

This chain connects TRBV5-1 to TRBJ1-2; 10 bases are a match to TRBD1. J lost 3 bases, V lost 0 bases, and 2 bases had no gene match. CDR1 and CDR2 from the germline V gene are SGHRS and YFSETQ. CDR3 size: 15 residues. This CDR3 reads CASSLDGTGDYGYTF. As DNA, the CDR3 is TGCGCCAGCAGCTTGGATGGGACAGGGGACTATGGCTACACCTTC.

J is TRBJ1-4 and V is TRBV28; D is unresolved. The germline gives CDR1 MDHEN, CDR2 SYDVKM. The CDR3 consists of 15 residues. V lost 5 bases to trimming and J lost 8 bases, with 18 bases between them. The CDR3 region is CASSPQPQDREKLFF. In DNA form, the CDR3 reads TGTGCCAGCAGTCCCCAACCTCAAGATCGCGAAAAACTGTTTTTT. The variable domain in full, with the rest retrieved from reference TRBV28 and TRBJ1-4, is DVKVTQSSRYLVKRTGEKVFLECVQDMDHENMFWYRQDPGLGLRLIYFSYDVKMKEKGDIPEGYSVSREKKERFSLILESASTNQTSMYLCASSPQPQDREKLFFGSGTQLSVL.

This chain uses TRBV2 with TRBJ2-7; D may be TRBD1 or TRBD2 (5 bases each). The CDR3 sequence is 16 residues long. In germline, CDR1 is SNHLY, CDR2 FYNNEI. V lost 6 bases and J lost 4, with 22 bases in between. CDR3 sequence (DNA): TGTGCCAGCAGCGACACCGGGACCCCGAGGTATTACGAGCAGTACTTC. It translates to CASSDTGTPRYYEQYF.

The chain uses TRBV11-2 and TRBJ1-6; no clear D. CDR1 SGHAT and CDR2 FQNNGV come from the germline V gene. V was clipped by 5 bases and J by 13 bases, with 15 bases between them. The CDR3 length is 13 residues. CDR3 sequence (DNA): TGTGCCAGCAGCACGGACCGGCGAGGGCCCCTCCACTTT. Residues: CASSTDRRGPLHF. The full variable domain, in which reference TRBV11-2 and TRBJ1-6 provide the parts outside the CDR3, is EAGVAQSPRYKIIEKRQSVAFWCNPISGHATLYWYQQILGQGPKLLIQFQNNGVVDDSQLPKDRFSAERLKGVDSTLKIQPAKLEDSAVYLCASSTDRRGPLHFGNGTRLTVT.